This T cell receptor beta chain was obtained from a study of blood T cell repertoires in COVID-19. TCRdb keeps only in-frame clones here, not all; method: immunoSEQ multiplex PCR. The top ten clones hold about 29% of a sample with 150,000 to 180,000 clones, around 85% of them seen once. Trimming took 6 bases from V and 5 from J; bases not matched to a gene: 0. Per germline, CDR1 ENHRY and CDR2 SYGVKD. This CDR3 has 11 residues. The sequencing input was peripheral blood. J is TRBJ2-5 and V is TRBV10-3; 7 bases are shared with TRBD1. The source of this sequence is a woman aged 55 to 70 with acute or convalescent COVID-19. The CDR3 DNA sequence: TGTGCCATCAGACAGGGGGAGACCCAGTACTTC. Its translation is CAIRQGETQYF.